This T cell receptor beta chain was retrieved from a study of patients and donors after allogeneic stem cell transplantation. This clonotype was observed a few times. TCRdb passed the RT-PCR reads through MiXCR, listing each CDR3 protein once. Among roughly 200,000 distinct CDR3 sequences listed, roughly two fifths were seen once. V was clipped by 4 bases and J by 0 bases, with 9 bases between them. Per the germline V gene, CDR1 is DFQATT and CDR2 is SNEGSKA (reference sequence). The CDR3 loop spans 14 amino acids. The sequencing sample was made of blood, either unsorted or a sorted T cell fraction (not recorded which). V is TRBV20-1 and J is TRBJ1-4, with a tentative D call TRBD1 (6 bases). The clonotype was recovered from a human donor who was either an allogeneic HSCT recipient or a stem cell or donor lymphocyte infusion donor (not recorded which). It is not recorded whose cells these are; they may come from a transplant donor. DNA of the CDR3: TGCAGTGCTACCAGGGGACCAACTAATGAAAAACTGTTTTTT. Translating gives CSATRGPTNEKLFF.